This entry is about one TCR beta chain. Its antigen is not identified. The junction departs from germline at one end; a sequencing error may be responsible. Generated by immunoSEQ multiplex PCR, the TCRdb table keeps only in-frame clones and is missing some. The table records some 25,000 clones, 65% to 80% of them present only once. These data are taken from a study of OX40 agonist ivuxolimab in advanced cancers. Study-level information: Patients got intravenous ivuxolimab at 0.01 to 10 mg/kg every 2 weeks. Study findings and constraints: In the expanded peripheral T cells, antigen specificity was never determined.

The CDR3 has 14 amino acids. Germline V gene data show CDR1 as SSHAT and CDR2 as FNYEAQ (reference sequence). The sequenced sample was CD4+ or CD8+ T cells sorted from blood, obtained in a trial of the OX40 agonist ivuxolimab. The sequence came from an adult with an advanced solid tumor such as melanoma, head and neck, liver or kidney cancer. V and J are TRBV7-7 and TRBJ1-4, with D possibly being TRBD1 (5 bases). Here the CDR3 reads CASSLAWGDEKLFF. The CDR3 region has the DNA TGTGCTAGCAGCTTAGCCTGGGGGGATGAAAAACTGTTTTTT.